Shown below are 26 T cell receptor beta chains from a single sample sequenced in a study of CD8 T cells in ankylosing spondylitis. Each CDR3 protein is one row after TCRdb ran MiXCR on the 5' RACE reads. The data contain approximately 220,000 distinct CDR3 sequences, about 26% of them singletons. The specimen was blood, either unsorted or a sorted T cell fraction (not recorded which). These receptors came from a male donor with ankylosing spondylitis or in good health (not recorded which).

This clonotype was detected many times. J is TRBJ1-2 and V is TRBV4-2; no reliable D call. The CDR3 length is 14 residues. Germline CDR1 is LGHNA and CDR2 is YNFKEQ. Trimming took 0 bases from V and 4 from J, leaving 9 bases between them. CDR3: CASSQDLRSYGYTF. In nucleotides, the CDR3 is TGTGCCAGCAGCCAAGATCTCCGGAGCTATGGCTACACCTTC.

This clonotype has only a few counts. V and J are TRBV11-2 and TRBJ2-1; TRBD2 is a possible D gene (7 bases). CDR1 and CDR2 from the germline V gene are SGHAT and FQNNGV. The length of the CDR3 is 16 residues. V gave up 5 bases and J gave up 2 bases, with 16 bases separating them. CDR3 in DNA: TGTGCCAGCAGCCCCGGGGGGCGGGAAACCTACAATGAGCAGTTCTTC. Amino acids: CASSPGGRETYNEQFF.

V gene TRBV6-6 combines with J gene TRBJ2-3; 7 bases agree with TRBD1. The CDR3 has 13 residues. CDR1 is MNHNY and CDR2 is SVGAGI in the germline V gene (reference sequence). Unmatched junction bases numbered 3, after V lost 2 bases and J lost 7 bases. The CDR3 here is CASSYPDRHTQYF. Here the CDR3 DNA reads TGTGCCAGCAGTTACCCGGACAGGCATACGCAGTATTTT.

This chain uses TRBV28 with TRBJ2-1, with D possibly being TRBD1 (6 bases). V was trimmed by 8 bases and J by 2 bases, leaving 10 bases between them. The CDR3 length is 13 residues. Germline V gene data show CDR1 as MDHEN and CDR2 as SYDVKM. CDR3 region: CASDGTPYNEQFF. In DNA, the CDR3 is TGTGCCAGCGACGGGACACCCTACAATGAGCAGTTCTTC.

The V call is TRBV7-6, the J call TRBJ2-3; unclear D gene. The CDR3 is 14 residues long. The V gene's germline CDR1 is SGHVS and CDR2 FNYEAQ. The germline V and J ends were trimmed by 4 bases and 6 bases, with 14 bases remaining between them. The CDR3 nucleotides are TGTGCCAGCAGCTCGACTCCCACACTTGATACGCAGTATTTT. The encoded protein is CASSSTPTLDTQYF.

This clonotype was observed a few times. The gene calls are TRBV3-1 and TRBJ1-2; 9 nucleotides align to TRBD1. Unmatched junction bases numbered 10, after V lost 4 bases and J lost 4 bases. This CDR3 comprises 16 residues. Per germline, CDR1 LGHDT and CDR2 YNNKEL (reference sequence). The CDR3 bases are TGTGCCAGCAGCCGGGGACAGGGACATTCCAGCTATGGCTACACCTTC. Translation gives CASSRGQGHSSYGYTF.

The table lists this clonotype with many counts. The chain's CDR3 is CSASGREETQYF. The CDR3, as DNA: TGCAGCGCTAGCGGGAGGGAAGAGACCCAGTACTTC. The chain carries TRBV29-1 and TRBJ2-5; 12 bases agree with TRBD2. Looked up from germline, CDR1 is SQVTM and CDR2 is ANQGSEA. The CDR3 extends over 12 amino acids. V shed 7 bases and J 3 bases; nucleotides not matched to a gene: 0. The full variable domain, rest sourced from reference TRBV29-1 and TRBJ2-5, is SAVISQKPSRDICQRGTSLTIQCQVDSQVTMMFWYRQQPGQSLTLIATANQGSEATYESGFVIDKFPISRPNLTFSTLTVSNMSPEDSSIYLCSASGREETQYFGPGTRLLVL.

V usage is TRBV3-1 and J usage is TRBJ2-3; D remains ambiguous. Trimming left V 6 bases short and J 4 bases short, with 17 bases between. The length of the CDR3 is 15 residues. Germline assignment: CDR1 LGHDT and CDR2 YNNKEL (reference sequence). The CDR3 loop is CASSLRPQLADTQYF. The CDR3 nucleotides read TGTGCCAGCAGTCTTAGACCCCAGTTGGCAGATACGCAGTATTTT.

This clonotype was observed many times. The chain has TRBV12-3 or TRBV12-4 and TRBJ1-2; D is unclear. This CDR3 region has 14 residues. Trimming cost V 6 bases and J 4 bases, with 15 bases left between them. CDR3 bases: TGTGCCAGCAGACTGTCGACGGGGATCTATGGCTACACCTTC. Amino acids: CASRLSTGIYGYTF.

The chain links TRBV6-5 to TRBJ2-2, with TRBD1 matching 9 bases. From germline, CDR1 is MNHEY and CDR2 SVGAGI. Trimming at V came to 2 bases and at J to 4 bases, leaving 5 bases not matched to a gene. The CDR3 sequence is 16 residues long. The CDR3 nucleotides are TGTGCCAGCAGTTACAAAGGGACAGGGAGCACCGGGGAGCTGTTTTTT. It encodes CASSYKGTGSTGELFF.

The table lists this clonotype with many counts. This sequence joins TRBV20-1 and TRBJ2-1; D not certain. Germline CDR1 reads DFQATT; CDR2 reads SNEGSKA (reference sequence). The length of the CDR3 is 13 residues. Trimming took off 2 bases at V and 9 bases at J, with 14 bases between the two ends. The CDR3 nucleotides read TGCAGTGCTAGAAGCAACTCTAGAACTGAGCAGTTCTTC. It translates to CSARSNSRTEQFF.

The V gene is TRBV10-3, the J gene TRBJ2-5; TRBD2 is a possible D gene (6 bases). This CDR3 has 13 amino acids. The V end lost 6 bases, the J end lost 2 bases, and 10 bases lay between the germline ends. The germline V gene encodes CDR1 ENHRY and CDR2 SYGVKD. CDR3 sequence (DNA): TGTGCCATCAGGGGAGGCCCTCAAGAGACCCAGTACTTC. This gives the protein CAIRGGPQETQYF.

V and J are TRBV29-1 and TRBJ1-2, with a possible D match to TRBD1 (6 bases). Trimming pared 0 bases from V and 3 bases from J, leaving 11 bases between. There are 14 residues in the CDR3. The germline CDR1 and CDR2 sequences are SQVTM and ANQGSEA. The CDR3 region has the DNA TGCAGCGTTGAAGACCAGGACAGCTACTATGGCTACACCTTC. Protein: CSVEDQDSYYGYTF.

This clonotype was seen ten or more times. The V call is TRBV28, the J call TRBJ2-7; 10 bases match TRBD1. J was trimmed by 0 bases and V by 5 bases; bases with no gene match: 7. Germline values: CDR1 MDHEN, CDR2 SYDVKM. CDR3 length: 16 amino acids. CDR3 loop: CASSPGTGAPSYEQYF. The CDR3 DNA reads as TGTGCCAGCAGTCCCGGGACAGGGGCTCCCTCCTACGAGCAGTACTTC.

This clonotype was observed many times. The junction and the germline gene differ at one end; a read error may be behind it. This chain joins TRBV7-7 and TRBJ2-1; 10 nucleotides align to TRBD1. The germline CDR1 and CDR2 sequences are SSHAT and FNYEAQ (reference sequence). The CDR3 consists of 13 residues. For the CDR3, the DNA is TGTGCTAGCAGCAGCGGGACAGGGGTTGAGCAGTTCTTC. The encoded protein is CASSSGTGVEQFF.

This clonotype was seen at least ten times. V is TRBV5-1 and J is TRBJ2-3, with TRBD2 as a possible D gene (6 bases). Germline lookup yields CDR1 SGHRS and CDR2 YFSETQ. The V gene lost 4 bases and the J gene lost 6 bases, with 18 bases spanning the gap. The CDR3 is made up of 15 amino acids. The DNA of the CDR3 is TGCGCCAGCAGCGGTACGGGGGAGATTGTGGATACGCAGTATTTT. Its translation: CASSGTGEIVDTQYF.

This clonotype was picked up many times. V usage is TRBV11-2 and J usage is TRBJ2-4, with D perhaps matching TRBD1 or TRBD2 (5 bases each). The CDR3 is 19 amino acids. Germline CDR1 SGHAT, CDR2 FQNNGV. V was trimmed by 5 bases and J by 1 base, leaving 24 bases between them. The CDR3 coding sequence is TGTGCCAGCAGCCCGATGATGCAGGGTCGAAGGGAGGCCAAAAACATTCAGTACTTC. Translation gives CASSPMMQGRREAKNIQYF.

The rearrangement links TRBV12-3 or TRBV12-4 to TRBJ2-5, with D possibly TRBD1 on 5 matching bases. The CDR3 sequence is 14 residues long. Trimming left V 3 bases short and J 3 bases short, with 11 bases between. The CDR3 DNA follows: TGTGCCAGCAGTTTTGGCAGGGCGGAAGAGACCCAGTACTTC. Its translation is CASSFGRAEETQYF.

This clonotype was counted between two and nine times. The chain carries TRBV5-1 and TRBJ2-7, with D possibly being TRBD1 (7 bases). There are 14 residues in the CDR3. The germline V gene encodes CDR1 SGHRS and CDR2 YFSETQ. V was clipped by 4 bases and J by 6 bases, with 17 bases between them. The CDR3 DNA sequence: TGCGCCAGCAGCCAGGGGGGAGCGGCCGGCGAGCAGTACTTC. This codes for CASSQGGAAGEQYF.

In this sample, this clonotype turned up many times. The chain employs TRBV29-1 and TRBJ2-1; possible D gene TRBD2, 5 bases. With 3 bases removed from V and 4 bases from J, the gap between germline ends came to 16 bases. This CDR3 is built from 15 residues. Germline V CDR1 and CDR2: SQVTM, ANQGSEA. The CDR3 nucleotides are TGCAGCGTTGACGCCAGCGGCTCGAGATACAATGAGCAGTTCTTC. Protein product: CSVDASGSRYNEQFF.

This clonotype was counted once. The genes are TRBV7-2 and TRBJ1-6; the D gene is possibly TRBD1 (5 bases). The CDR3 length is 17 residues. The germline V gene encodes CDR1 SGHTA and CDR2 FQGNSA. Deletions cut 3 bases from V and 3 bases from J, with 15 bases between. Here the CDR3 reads CASSFEVRANYNSPLHF. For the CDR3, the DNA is TGTGCCAGCAGCTTCGAAGTCAGGGCTAACTATAATTCACCCCTCCACTTT.

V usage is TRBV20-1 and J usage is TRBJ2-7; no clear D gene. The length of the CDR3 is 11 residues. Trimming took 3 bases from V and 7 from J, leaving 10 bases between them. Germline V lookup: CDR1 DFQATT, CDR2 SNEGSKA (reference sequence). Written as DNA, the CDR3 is TGCAGTGCTAGGCTCCAAGCGGAGCAGTACTTC. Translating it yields CSARLQAEQYF.

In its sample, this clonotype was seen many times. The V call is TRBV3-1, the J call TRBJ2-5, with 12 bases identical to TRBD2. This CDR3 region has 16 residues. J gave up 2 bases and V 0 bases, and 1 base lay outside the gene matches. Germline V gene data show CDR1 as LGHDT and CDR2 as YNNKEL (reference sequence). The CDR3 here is CASSQETSGSQETQYF. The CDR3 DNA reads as TGTGCCAGCAGCCAAGAGACTAGCGGGAGTCAAGAGACCCAGTACTTC.

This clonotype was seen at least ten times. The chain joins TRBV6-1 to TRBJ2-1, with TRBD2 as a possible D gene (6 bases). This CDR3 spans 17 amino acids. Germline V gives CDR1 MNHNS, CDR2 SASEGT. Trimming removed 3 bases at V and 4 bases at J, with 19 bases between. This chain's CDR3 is CASSDLPAGLAYNEQFF. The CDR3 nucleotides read TGTGCCAGCAGTGATCTACCCGCGGGGTTGGCATACAATGAGCAGTTCTTC.

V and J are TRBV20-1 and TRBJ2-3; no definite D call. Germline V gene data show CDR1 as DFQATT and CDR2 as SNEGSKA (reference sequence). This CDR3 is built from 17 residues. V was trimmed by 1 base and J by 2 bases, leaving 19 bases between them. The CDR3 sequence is CSARASRNYGYTDTQYF. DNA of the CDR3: TGCAGTGCTAGAGCCTCTCGAAACTACGGTTACACAGATACGCAGTATTTT.

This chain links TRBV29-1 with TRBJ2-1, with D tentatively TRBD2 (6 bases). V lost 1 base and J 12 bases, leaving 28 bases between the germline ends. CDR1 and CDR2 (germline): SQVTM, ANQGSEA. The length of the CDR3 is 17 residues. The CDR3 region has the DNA TGCAGCGTTGAAGTAGGGGATCCGGGACTCAGGGCACCACGGCAGTTCTTC. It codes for CSVEVGDPGLRAPRQFF.